A selection of T cell receptor beta chains follows, all from one sample in a study of cytomegalovirus exposure and HLA in healthy donors. Sequencing was performed with immunoSEQ multiplex PCR; in TCRdb, only in-frame clones are kept and a portion is missing. The table lists about 360,000 clones, 75% to 90% of them singletons. The sequenced sample was PBMCs. The receptors were gathered from a woman under 30 in good health and CMV-seronegative. The CDR3 runs from the conserved cysteine through the conserved F or W. The D gene is left open where the match is weak. The size entry is marked missing in some rows and otherwise reads once, few, many or a size class.

>NA|TRBV4-2|TRBJ2-7|NA
CASSQVGVDEQYF
TGTGCCAGCAGCCAAGTAGGAGTAGACGAGCAGTACTTC
>NA|TRBV10-3|TRBJ1-3|NA
CAISEQLSPSGNTIYF
TGTGCCATCAGTGAGCAACTTTCCCCCTCTGGAAACACCATATATTTT
>NA|TRBV5-1|TRBJ2-3|TRBD2
CASSSSGMSTDTQYF
TGCGCCAGCAGCTCGAGCGGGATGAGCACAGATACGCAGTATTTT
>NA|TRBV4-2|TRBJ2-3|NA
CASSQGSLAADTQYF
TGTGCCAGCAGCCAAGGCTCCCTGGCAGCAGATACGCAGTATTTT
>NA|TRBV5-8|TRBJ1-5|NA
CASSPGKGNSNQPQHF
TGTGCCAGCAGCCCTGGGAAGGGGAATAGCAATCAGCCCCAGCATTTT
>once|TRBV30|TRBJ2-3|NA
CASSPGGTDTQYF
TGTGCCTCAAGCCCGGGTGGCACAGATACGCAGTATTTT
>NA|TRBV7-6|TRBJ2-1|TRBD2
CASSPRTSGGAGSYNEQFF
TGTGCCAGCAGCCCGCGGACTAGCGGGGGGGCCGGGTCCTACAATGAGCAGTTCTTC
>NA|TRBV28|TRBJ2-7|TRBD1
CASSSTGGSYEQYF
TGTGCCAGCAGTTCTACAGGGGGCTCCTACGAGCAGTACTTC
>NA|TRBV28|TRBJ1-1|TRBD1
CASRVAGGHTEAFF
TGTGCCAGCAGGGTAGCAGGGGGCCACACTGAAGCTTTCTTT
>NA|TRBV11-2|TRBJ1-2|TRBD1
CASSTGQGYYGYTF
TGTGCCAGCAGCACGGGACAGGGCTACTATGGCTACACCTTC
>NA|TRBV6-5|TRBJ2-7|TRBD1
CASRPGTGSSYEQYF
TGTGCCAGCAGACCCGGGACAGGGAGCTCCTACGAGCAGTACTTC
>NA|TRBV2|TRBJ1-2|TRBD1
CASRSTGGQINYGYTF
TGTGCCAGCAGATCTACAGGGGGCCAAATTAACTATGGCTACACCTTC
>NA|TRBV19|TRBJ2-2|TRBD1
CASRDFDRDTGELFF
TGTGCCAGTAGGGATTTTGACAGGGACACCGGGGAGCTGTTTTTT
>NA|TRBV7-8|TRBJ1-5|TRBD1
CASSLEWTGAGNQPQHF
TGTGCCAGCAGCTTAGAATGGACAGGGGCCGGTAATCAGCCCCAGCATTTT
>NA|TRBV7-8|TRBJ2-2|NA
CASSLVSTGELFF
TGTGCCAGCAGCTTAGTCTCTACTGGGGAGCTGTTTTTT
>NA|TRBV27|TRBJ1-4|NA
CASSHRALSSNEKLFF
TGTGCCAGCAGTCACAGGGCATTGTCCTCTAATGAAAAACTGTTTTTT
>NA|TRBV27|TRBJ2-1|TRBD2
CASSSQREGEQFF
TGTGCCAGCTCCTCCCAGCGGGAGGGTGAGCAGTTCTTC
>NA|TRBV28|TRBJ2-5|TRBD2
CASSLSGLAGATQETQYF
TGTGCCAGCAGTTTGTCGGGACTAGCGGGAGCCACCCAAGAGACCCAGTACTTC
>NA|TRBV7-9|TRBJ2-7|NA
CASSLGGQQNRHYEQYF
TGTGCCAGCAGCTTAGGCGGGCAGCAGAACAGACACTACGAGCAGTACTTC
>NA|TRBV10-3|TRBJ2-7|TRBD2
CAISGGRLSYEQYF
TGTGCCATCAGCGGCGGGAGGCTCTCCTACGAGCAGTACTTC
>NA|TRBV28|TRBJ2-3|TRBD2
CASSSPGKRDTDTQYF
TGTGCCAGCAGCTCCCCTGGAAAGCGGGATACAGATACGCAGTATTTT
>NA|TRBV7-9|TRBJ1-1|NA
CASSRLTEAFF
TGTGCCAGCAGCCGTCTCACTGAAGCTTTCTTT
>NA|TRBV5-4|TRBJ1-1|TRBD1
CASSPPRRQGGTEAFF
TGTGCCAGCAGCCCACCACGTCGACAGGGTGGCACTGAAGCTTTCTTT
>NA|TRBV6-1|TRBJ1-2|NA
CASSESVGGGYTF
TGTGCCAGCAGTGAGAGTGTGGGGGGTGGCTACACCTTC
>NA|TRBV5-1|TRBJ2-7|NA
CASSLGTGASYEQYF
TGCGCCAGCAGCTTGGGGACGGGAGCGTCCTACGAGCAGTACTTC
>NA|TRBV5-1|TRBJ2-5|TRBD1
CASTRQGLRETQYF
TGCGCCAGCACAAGACAGGGCCTGAGAGAGACCCAGTACTTC
>NA|TRBV11-2|TRBJ1-2|TRBD1
CASRSAGTGSYGYTF
TGTGCCAGCAGATCGGCCGGGACAGGGTCCTATGGCTACACCTTC
>NA|TRBV15|TRBJ1-5|NA
CATSTPPGNQPQHF
TGTGCCACCAGCACCCCACCGGGCAATCAGCCCCAGCATTTT
>NA|TRBV6-5|TRBJ2-3|TRBD2
CASRPGLAADTQYF
TGTGCCAGCAGACCGGGACTAGCAGCCGATACGCAGTATTTT
>NA|TRBV4-2|TRBJ1-2|NA
CASSPRDRSYGYTF
TGTGCCAGCAGCCCCCGCGACAGATCTTATGGCTACACCTTC
>NA|TRBV5-1|TRBJ2-3|NA
CASSPVSTDTQYF
TGCGCCAGCAGCCCTGTTAGCACAGATACGCAGTATTTT
>few|TRBV6-5|TRBJ1-2|NA
CASSSRGYYGYTF
TGTGCCAGCAGTTCCAGGGGATACTATGGCTACACCTTC
>NA|TRBV4-1|TRBJ1-1|NA
CASSQDQVEGEAFF
TGCGCCAGCAGCCAAGATCAAGTTGAGGGCGAAGCTTTCTTT